The next 30 T cell receptor beta chains were all read from a single sample in a study of type 1 regulatory T cells. TCRdb fed the reads into MiXCR, producing one record per CDR3 protein. The table records some 100,000 distinct CDR3 sequences, 30% to 35% of them present only once. Sequenced: CD4+ T cells, either the whole sample or a sorted fraction (not recorded which). All receptors come from a human donor in good health.

This clonotype has a handful of counts. The chain combines TRBV20-1 with TRBJ2-2; 10 bases align to TRBD2. The germline V gene encodes CDR1 DFQATT and CDR2 SNEGSKA (reference sequence). After removal of 6 bases from V and 8 bases from J, the junction contained 9 bases not matched to a gene. The CDR3 totals 14 residues. The DNA of the CDR3 is TGCAGTGCAGGGGGGGCACTAGCGGGAGGGGAGCTGTTTTTT. This translates into CSAGGALAGGELFF.

This clonotype was detected only a few times. This rearrangement joins TRBV12-3 or TRBV12-4 to TRBJ1-6; no firm D call. The CDR3 is 16 residues long. Trimming took off 5 bases at V and 4 bases at J, with 15 bases between the two ends. The CDR3 sequence is CASSTYGEGYNSPLHF. CDR3 in DNA: TGTGCCAGCAGTACGTACGGGGAAGGATATAATTCACCCCTCCACTTT.

This clonotype was picked up a small number of times. The gene calls are TRBV10-3 and TRBJ2-1, with 11 bases that match TRBD2. J lost 6 bases, V lost 6 bases, and 10 bases had no gene match. The V gene's germline CDR1 is ENHRY and CDR2 SYGVKD. This CDR3 is 16 amino acids long. CDR3 protein: CAIRGLAGGSGNEQFF. Here the CDR3 DNA reads TGTGCCATCAGGGGTCTAGCGGGAGGATCGGGCAATGAGCAGTTCTTC.

This clonotype appeared a few times. The chain joins TRBV20-1 to TRBJ1-1; D gene uncertain. This CDR3 spans 13 amino acids. The ends were cut back, 2 bases at V and 0 bases at J, with 7 bases in the middle. The V gene's germline CDR1 is DFQATT and CDR2 SNEGSKA (reference sequence). CDR3 sequence: CSARIDLNTEAFF. CDR3 nucleotides: TGCAGTGCTAGAATAGATCTGAACACTGAAGCTTTCTTT.

The J gene is TRBJ2-1, the V gene TRBV6-6; 8 bases map to TRBD2. The junction had 10 bases not matched to a gene; V was cut back by 8 bases and J by 7 bases. Per the germline V gene, CDR1 is MNHNY and CDR2 is SVGAGI (reference sequence). The CDR3 is made up of 14 amino acids. CDR3 nucleotide sequence: TGTGCCAGCCGAGGGCAGCGGGAGAAAAATGAGCAGTTCTTC. Its translation: CASRGQREKNEQFF.

This clonotype was detected a few times. This chain uses TRBV23-1 with TRBJ2-1; the D call may be TRBD1 or TRBD2 (5 bases each). TRBV23-1 is an ORF, and what it does is uncertain. This CDR3 has 16 residues. V lost 2 bases and J lost 0, with 11 bases in between. The CDR3 DNA follows: TGCGCCAGCAGTCAACCGGGACGGGTCTCCTACAATGAGCAGTTCTTC. Translated, it gives CASSQPGRVSYNEQFF.

This clonotype has just a few counts. The CDR3 loop is CASRRTSGISGTQYF. In nucleotides, the CDR3 is TGCGCCAGCAGAAGGACTAGCGGAATTAGTGGGACCCAGTACTTC. The chain carries TRBV10-2 and TRBJ2-5, with 10 bases aligning to TRBD2. V was pared by 6 bases and J by 7 bases, with 11 bases of the junction left unmatched. The germline CDR1 and CDR2 sequences are WSHSY and SAAADI. The CDR3 sequence is 15 residues long.

CDR3 protein: CASSSTSGRADGGELFF. Written as DNA, the CDR3 is TGCGCCAGCAGCTCTACTAGCGGGAGGGCCGATGGCGGGGAGCTGTTTTTT. The gene calls are TRBV5-1 and TRBJ2-2, with TRBD2 matching 13 bases. CDR1 and CDR2 (germline): SGHRS, YFSETQ. The CDR3 extends over 17 amino acids. J was trimmed by 7 bases and V by 3 bases; bases with no gene match: 9.

The rearrangement joins TRBV15 to TRBJ2-7; TRBD2 matches 12 bases. Germline assignment: CDR1 LNHNV and CDR2 YYDKDF (reference sequence). This CDR3 spans 17 amino acids. The V gene end was trimmed by 5 bases and the J gene end by 6 bases; junction bases not matched to a gene: 14. CDR3 in amino acids: CATSPQPRLAGAGEQYF. DNA of the CDR3: TGTGCCACCAGCCCCCAACCTAGACTAGCGGGAGCCGGCGAGCAGTACTTC.

The genes are TRBV6-2 or TRBV6-3 and TRBJ2-2; no clear D. V was trimmed by 7 bases and J by 0 bases, leaving 9 bases between them. From germline, CDR1 is MNHEY and CDR2 SVGEGT. The CDR3 is 14 residues long. CDR3 loop: CASILGTNTGELFF. CDR3 DNA sequence: TGTGCCAGCATACTGGGCACGAACACCGGGGAGCTGTTTTTT.

V usage is TRBV19 and J usage is TRBJ1-5; TRBD1 matches 11 bases. The CDR3 length is 14 residues. The J segment lost 6 bases and the V segment lost 7 bases, leaving 5 bases of the junction unmatched. Germline assignment: CDR1 LNHDA and CDR2 SQIVND (reference sequence). CDR3 sequence (DNA): TGTGCCAGTACCGGACAGGGGGCACGTCAGCCCCAGCATTTT. This sequence encodes CASTGQGARQPQHF.

For this clonotype: A read error may produce the germline difference seen at one junction end. The V gene is TRBV5-5, the J gene TRBJ2-2; 8 bases are shared with TRBD1. The CDR3 length is 15 residues. Germline values: CDR1 SGHKS, CDR2 YYEKEE (reference sequence). The CDR3 reads CASSFGQGRAGGLFF. CDR3 bases: TGTGCCAGCAGCTTCGGACAGGGAAGGGCCGGGGGGCTGTTTTTT.

The chain is built from TRBV7-2 and TRBJ2-3; 13 nucleotides line up with TRBD2. CDR1 is SGHTA and CDR2 is FQGNSA in the germline V gene. The CDR3 length is 18 residues. V lost 2 bases to trimming and J lost 2 bases; unmatched junction nucleotides: 7. The CDR3 loop is CASSLFSTSGRATDTQYF. The DNA for the CDR3 is TGTGCCAGCAGCTTATTTAGCACTAGCGGGAGGGCCACAGATACGCAGTATTTT. The full variable domain, in which reference TRBV7-2 and TRBJ2-3 provide the parts outside the CDR3, is GAGVSQSPSNKVTEKGKDVELRCDPISGHTALYWYRQSLGQGLEFLIYFQGNSAPDKSGLPSDRFSAERTGGSVSTLTIQRTQQEDSAVYLCASSLFSTSGRATDTQYFGPGTRLTVL.

This clonotype was recorded only once. Likely a read error: the CDR3 ends without its conserved phenylalanine or tryptophan. The CDR3: CASSRDRGVYGYTL. The CDR3 nucleotides are TGTGCCAGCAGCCGGGACAGGGGTGTCTATGGCTACACCCTC. The V and J genes are TRBV7-6 and TRBJ1-2; TRBD1 agrees at 10 bases. The CDR3 runs to 14 residues. The V gene end was trimmed by 5 bases and the J gene end by 4 bases; junction bases not matched to a gene: 4. CDR1 is SGHVS and CDR2 is FNYEAQ in the germline V gene.

The rearrangement links TRBV14 to TRBJ2-1; D possibly corresponds to TRBD2 (6 bases). Trimming took 1 base from V and 12 from J, leaving 16 bases between them. Germline values: CDR1 SGHDN, CDR2 FVKESK. This CDR3 contains 14 residues. In DNA, the CDR3 is TGTGCCAGCAGCCAAGTAGCCCCAGGAGGGTTGCAGTTCTTC. The encoded protein is CASSQVAPGGLQFF.

This clonotype was observed a handful of times. The chain uses TRBV5-1 and TRBJ2-1; D call uncertain. The germline V gene encodes CDR1 SGHRS and CDR2 YFSETQ. Trimming removed 7 bases from V and 1 base from J, with 12 bases in between. The CDR3 has 14 residues. CDR3 loop: CASFQSASYNEQFF. CDR3 nucleotides: TGCGCCAGCTTTCAATCCGCGTCCTACAATGAGCAGTTCTTC. The full variable domain, in which reference TRBV5-1 and TRBJ2-1 provide the parts outside the CDR3, is KAGVTQTPRYLIKTRGQQVTLSCSPISGHRSVSWYQQTPGQGLQFLFEYFSETQRNKGNFPGRFSGRQFSNSRSEMNVSTLELGDSALYLCASFQSASYNEQFFGPGTRLTVL.

The V call is TRBV7-9, the J call TRBJ2-5; the D call may be TRBD1 or TRBD2 (5 bases each). Trimming shortened V by 6 bases and J by 4 bases, and 12 bases separated the two germline ends. The length of the CDR3 is 13 residues. Germline lookup yields CDR1 SEHNR and CDR2 FQNEAQ (reference sequence). CDR3 residues: CASSHRDVETQYF. The CDR3 DNA reads as TGTGCCAGCAGTCACCGGGACGTAGAGACCCAGTACTTC.

The chain couples TRBV6-2 or TRBV6-3 to TRBJ2-7, with TRBD2 identical over 9 bases. The V segment lost 5 bases and the J segment 2 bases; nucleotides outside the gene matches: 4. CDR1 is MNHEY and CDR2 is SVGEGT in the germline V gene. This CDR3 has 14 amino acids. The DNA of the CDR3 is TGTGCCAGCAGTGCGGGAGGGGGGCCCTACGAGCAGTACTTC. Translated, it gives CASSAGGGPYEQYF.

The chain couples TRBV6-1 to TRBJ2-1; 8 positions agree with TRBD1. Germline V gene sequence: CDR1 MNHNS, CDR2 SASEGT. V gave up 2 bases and J gave up 13 bases; unmatched junction bases: 7. This CDR3 region has 13 residues. The CDR3 nucleotides are TGTGCCAGCAGTGAAAGGACAGGGCTTGTTCAGTTCTTC. It encodes CASSERTGLVQFF.

This rearrangement joins TRBV20-1 to TRBJ1-1; D remains ambiguous. The CDR3 has 14 residues. With 4 bases removed from V and 2 bases from J, the gap between germline ends came to 14 bases. Per the germline V gene, CDR1 is DFQATT and CDR2 is SNEGSKA (reference sequence). DNA of the CDR3: TGCAGTGCTAACCCGTTGGACGGTAACACTGAAGCTTTCTTT. It encodes CSANPLDGNTEAFF.

This chain uses TRBV20-1 with TRBJ1-4; 10 bases align to TRBD1. There are 12 residues in the CDR3. Germline V CDR1 and CDR2: DFQATT, SNEGSKA (reference sequence). V lost 3 bases, J lost 12 bases, and 4 bases stayed unmatched. The CDR3 is CSARTGGAELFF. CDR3 bases: TGCAGTGCTAGGACAGGGGGCGCAGAACTGTTTTTT.

This sequence joins TRBV11-1 and TRBJ2-7; D could derive from TRBD1 or TRBD2 (5 bases each). Looked up from germline, CDR1 is SGHAT and CDR2 is FQDESV (reference sequence). The CDR3 consists of 15 residues. The germline V and J ends were trimmed by 5 bases and 2 bases, with 16 bases remaining between them. CDR3 nucleotides: TGTGCCAGCAGCCCCCGGGACGGATTTCCCTACGAGCAGTACTTC. This sequence encodes CASSPRDGFPYEQYF. The whole variable domain, filled in from reference TRBV11-1 and TRBJ2-7, reads EAEVAQSPRYKITEKSQAVAFWCDPISGHATLYWYRQILGQGPELLVQFQDESVVDDSQLPKDRFSAERLKGVDSTLKIQPAELGDSAMYLCASSPRDGFPYEQYFGPGTRLTVT.

This clonotype was recorded a few times. This chain connects TRBV6-2 or TRBV6-3 to TRBJ2-7; 14 nucleotides line up with TRBD2. J was trimmed by 1 base and V by 7 bases; bases with no gene match: 12. Germline-derived CDR1 and CDR2 are MNHEY and SVGEGT. The CDR3 is 18 amino acids. The CDR3 here is CASTTPGLAGDRSYEQYF. In nucleotides, the CDR3 is TGTGCCAGCACTACGCCGGGACTAGCGGGAGATCGGTCCTACGAGCAGTACTTC.

This clonotype appeared once. The rearrangement joins TRBV5-1 to TRBJ2-7; weak D call: TRBD1 (5 bases). Per the germline V gene, CDR1 is SGHRS and CDR2 is YFSETQ. The CDR3 runs to 14 residues. V was shortened by 1 base and J by 5 bases, with 13 bases between the two germline ends. The CDR3 reads CASSLSTPRDEQYF. The DNA of the CDR3 is TGCGCCAGCAGCTTGAGCACCCCCAGGGACGAGCAGTACTTC.

The V gene is TRBV20-1, the J gene TRBJ1-2; TRBD1 agrees at 7 bases. Germline V gene data show CDR1 as DFQATT and CDR2 as SNEGSKA (reference sequence). The CDR3 is 16 amino acids. After removal of 1 base from V and 4 bases from J, the junction contained 12 bases not matched to a gene. CDR3 sequence (DNA): TGCAGTGCTAGAGGCGGACAGGTCTCAGGAACCTATGGCTACACCTTC. Translating gives CSARGGQVSGTYGYTF.

This sequence joins TRBV20-1 and TRBJ2-2; 9 bases are a match to TRBD2. Per the germline V gene, CDR1 is DFQATT and CDR2 is SNEGSKA (reference sequence). This CDR3 is 15 amino acids long. V shed 5 bases, J shed 6 bases, and the junction held 10 bases outside the gene matches. The CDR3 loop reads CSARGQREEPGELFF. The CDR3 DNA reads as TGCAGTGCTCGCGGTCAGCGGGAGGAGCCCGGGGAGCTGTTTTTT.

This chain joins TRBV20-1 and TRBJ1-5, with D unresolved. Trimming cost V 6 bases and J 11 bases, with 14 bases left between them. The CDR3 has 11 amino acids. Germline CDR1 is DFQATT and CDR2 is SNEGSKA (reference sequence). CDR3 DNA: TGCAGTGCGGACGAGGGAAAAGCCCAGCATTTT. It is translated as CSADEGKAQHF.

This clonotype has a count of ten or more. The chain is built from TRBV5-1 and TRBJ2-4; a weak D match, TRBD1 (5 bases). CDR1 and CDR2 from the germline V gene are SGHRS and YFSETQ. CDR3 length: 15 residues. The V end lost 4 bases, the J end lost 7 bases, and 18 bases lay between the germline ends. The chain's CDR3 is CASSQATSGLNIQYF. In nucleotides, the CDR3 is TGCGCCAGCAGCCAAGCGACCTCAGGGTTGAACATTCAGTACTTC.

This clonotype was seen a few times. The J gene is TRBJ2-7, the V gene TRBV20-1; maybe TRBD2 (5 bases). The germline CDR1 and CDR2 sequences are DFQATT and SNEGSKA (reference sequence). CDR3 length: 10 residues. Between the trimmed V and J ends, which lost 6 bases and 7 bases, there was a span of 10 bases. The CDR3 nucleotides are TGCAGTGCAGCCTGGGAGGAGCAGTACTTC. Its translation: CSAAWEEQYF.

The V and J genes are TRBV29-1 and TRBJ1-1, with D perhaps TRBD1 (5 bases). This CDR3 is built from 15 residues. The germline V gene has CDR1 SQVTM and CDR2 ANQGSEA. Deletions cut 2 bases from V and 3 bases from J, with 16 bases between. Here the CDR3 reads CSVERGRVRDTEAFF. CDR3 nucleotide sequence: TGCAGCGTTGAACGGGGCAGGGTAAGGGACACTGAAGCTTTCTTT.